This passage covers 5 T cell receptor beta chains from one sample sequenced in a study of T cells in women clearing cervical HPV infection. Generated by immunoSEQ multiplex PCR, the TCRdb table keeps only in-frame clones and is missing some. This table lists 25,000 to 35,000 clones. Specimen: blood buffy coat. The origin of the receptors is a woman aged 18 to 75 with a cervical HPV16 infection that either progressed to CIN3+ or cleared (not recorded which).

A remark on this clone: From the germline J gene comes the end of the CDR3, since the read stops 3 residues before it. V and J are TRBV30 and TRBJ1-5; D gene uncertain. The germline CDR1 and CDR2 sequences are GTSNPN and SVGIG (reference sequence). The CDR3 is 13 amino acids. Trimming stripped 2 bases from V and 4 bases from J, with 9 bases between. The part of the CDR3 DNA that was read is TGTGCCTGGAGTCCCGGTCCAAATCAGCCC. This codes for CAWSPGPNQP. The whole CDR3 reads CAWSPGPNQPQHF.

CDR3 bases read: TGTGCCAGCAGTCCCAGACAGGGAGGTAATTCACCC. Translation gives CASSPRQGGNSP. The full CDR3 protein reads CASSPRQGGNSPLHF. The chain recombines TRBV6-4 with TRBJ1-6; TRBD1 matches 7 bases. With the read ending 3 residues before the CDR3 end, the germline J gene is used to fill in that end. The V gene's germline CDR1 is MRHNA and CDR2 SNTAGT. V gave up 5 bases and J gave up 6 bases; unmatched junction bases: 7. This CDR3 has 15 amino acids.

Worth noting for this clone: Read sequence stops 3 residues before the CDR3 end, and the germline J gene provides the missing end. V is TRBV16 and J is TRBJ2-7, with 10 bases that match TRBD2. The junction had 2 bases not matched to a gene; V was cut back by 0 bases and J by 3 bases. CDR3 size: 15 residues. Germline V gene sequence: CDR1 KGHSY, CDR2 FQNENV. The CDR3 DNA, read in part, is TGTGCCAGCAGCCAATCGGCTAGCGGGAGCTACGAG. Amino acid sequence: CASSQSASGSYE. The CDR3 reads in full as CASSQSASGSYEQYF.

A note on this clone: The CDR3 extends 3 residues past the end of the read, so its final part is completed from the germline J gene. V usage is TRBV6-1 and J usage is TRBJ2-3; 8 bases align to TRBD1. The CDR3 spans 15 residues. Trimming took 5 bases from V and 4 from J; bases not matched to a gene: 8. Germline V gene sequence: CDR1 MNHNS, CDR2 SASEGT. The CDR3 region is CASSQDRGSADTQYF. CDR3 DNA, as far as it was read: TGTGCCAGCAGTCAAGACAGGGGAAGCGCAGATACG.

Note on this clone: The sequenced fragment ends 3 residues before the CDR3 boundary, so the rest is inferred from the germline J gene. J is TRBJ1-4 and V is TRBV18; weak D call: TRBD1 (5 bases). CDR3 length: 16 residues. CDR1 and CDR2 from the germline V gene are KGHSH and LQKENI. With 2 bases removed from V and 6 bases from J, the gap between germline ends came to 16 bases. CDR3 DNA (partial): TGTGCCAGCTCACCAACTTCTCGGGGGACTTATGAAAAA. Translating gives CASSPTSRGTYEK. In full, the CDR3 is CASSPTSRGTYEKLFF. The complete variable domain, with remaining parts taken from reference TRBV18 and TRBJ1-4, reads NAGVMQNPRHLVRRRGQEARLRCSPMKGHSHVYWYRQLPEEGLKFMVYLQKENIIDESGMPKERFSAEFPKEGPSILRIQQVVRGDSAAYFCASSPTSRGTYEKLFFGSGTQLSVL.